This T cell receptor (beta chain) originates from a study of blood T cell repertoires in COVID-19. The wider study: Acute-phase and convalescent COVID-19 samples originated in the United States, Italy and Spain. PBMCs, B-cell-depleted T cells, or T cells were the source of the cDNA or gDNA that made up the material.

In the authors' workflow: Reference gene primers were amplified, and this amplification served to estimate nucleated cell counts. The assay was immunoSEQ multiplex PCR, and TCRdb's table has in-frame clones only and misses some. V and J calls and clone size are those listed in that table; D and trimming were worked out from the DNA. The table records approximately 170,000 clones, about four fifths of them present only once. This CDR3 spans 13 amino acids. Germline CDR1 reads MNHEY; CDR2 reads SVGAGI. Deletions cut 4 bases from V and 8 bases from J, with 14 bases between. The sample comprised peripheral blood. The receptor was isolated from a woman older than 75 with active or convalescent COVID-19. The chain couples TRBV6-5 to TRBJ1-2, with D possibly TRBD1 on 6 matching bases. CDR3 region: CASSFGGAVGYTF. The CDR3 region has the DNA TGTGCCAGCAGTTTTGGGGGGGCGGTAGGCTACACCTTC.